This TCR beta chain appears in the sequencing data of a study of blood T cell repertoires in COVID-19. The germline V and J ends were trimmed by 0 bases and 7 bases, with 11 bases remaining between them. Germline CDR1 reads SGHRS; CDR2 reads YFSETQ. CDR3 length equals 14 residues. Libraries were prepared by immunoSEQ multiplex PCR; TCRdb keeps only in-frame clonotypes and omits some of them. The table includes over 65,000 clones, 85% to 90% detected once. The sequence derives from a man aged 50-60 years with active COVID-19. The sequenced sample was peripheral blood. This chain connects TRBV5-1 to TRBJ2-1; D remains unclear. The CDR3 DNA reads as TGCGCCAGCAGCTTGGGGCTAGACCGAAATGAGCAGTTCTTC. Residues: CASSLGLDRNEQFF.